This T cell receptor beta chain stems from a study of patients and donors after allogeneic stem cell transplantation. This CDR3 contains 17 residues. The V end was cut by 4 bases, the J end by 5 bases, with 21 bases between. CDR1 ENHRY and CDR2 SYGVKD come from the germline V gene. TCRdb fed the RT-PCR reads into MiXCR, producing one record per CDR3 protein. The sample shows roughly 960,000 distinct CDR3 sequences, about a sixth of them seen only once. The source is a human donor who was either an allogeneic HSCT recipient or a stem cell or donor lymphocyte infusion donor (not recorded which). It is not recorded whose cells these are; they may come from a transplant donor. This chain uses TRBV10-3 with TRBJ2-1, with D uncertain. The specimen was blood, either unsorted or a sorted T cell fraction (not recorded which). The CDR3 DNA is TGTGCCATCAGTGCTTCTGGGCCGGGCACCGTAGACAATGAGCAGTTCTTC. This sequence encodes CAISASGPGTVDNEQFF.